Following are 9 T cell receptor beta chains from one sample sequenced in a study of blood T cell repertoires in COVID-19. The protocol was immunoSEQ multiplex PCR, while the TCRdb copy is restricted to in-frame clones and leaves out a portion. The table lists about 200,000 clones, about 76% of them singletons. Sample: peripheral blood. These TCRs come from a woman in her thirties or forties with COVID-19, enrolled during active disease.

CDR3 region: CASSQERTVGNQPQHF. The CDR3 DNA sequence: TGCGCCAGCAGCCAAGAGCGGACAGTTGGCAATCAGCCCCAGCATTTT. V usage is TRBV4-1 and J usage is TRBJ1-5; maybe TRBD1 (6 bases). The CDR3 contains 16 residues. Germline CDR1 MGHRA, CDR2 YSYEKL. Trimming pared 0 bases from V and 2 bases from J, leaving 11 bases between.

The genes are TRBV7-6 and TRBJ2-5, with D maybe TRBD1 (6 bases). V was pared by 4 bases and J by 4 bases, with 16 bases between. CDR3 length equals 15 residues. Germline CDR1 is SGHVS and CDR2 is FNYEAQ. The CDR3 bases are TGTGCCAGCAGCTCCGCGCTACAGGGTGTAGAGACCCAGTACTTC. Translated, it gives CASSSALQGVETQYF.

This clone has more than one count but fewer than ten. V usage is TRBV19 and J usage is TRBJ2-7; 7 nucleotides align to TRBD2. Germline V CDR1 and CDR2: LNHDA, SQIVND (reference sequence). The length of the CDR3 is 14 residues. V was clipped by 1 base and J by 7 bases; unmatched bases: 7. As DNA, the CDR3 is TGTGCCAGTAGTATAGTTCCTGCCGGGGGGGAGCAGTACTTC. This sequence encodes CASSIVPAGGEQYF.

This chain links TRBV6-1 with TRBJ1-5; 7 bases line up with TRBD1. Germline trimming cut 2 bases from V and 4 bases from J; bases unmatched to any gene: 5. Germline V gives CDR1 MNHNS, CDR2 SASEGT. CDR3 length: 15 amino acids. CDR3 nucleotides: TGTGCCAGCAGTGAAAGGGGGCGCATAAATCAGCCCCAGCATTTT. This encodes CASSERGRINQPQHF.

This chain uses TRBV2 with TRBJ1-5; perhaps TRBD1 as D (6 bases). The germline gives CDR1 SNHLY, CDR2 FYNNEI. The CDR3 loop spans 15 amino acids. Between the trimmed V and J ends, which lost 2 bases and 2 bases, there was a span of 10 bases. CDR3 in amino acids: CASSEYRAGNQPQHF. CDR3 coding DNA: TGTGCCAGCAGTGAATACAGGGCTGGCAATCAGCCCCAGCATTTT.

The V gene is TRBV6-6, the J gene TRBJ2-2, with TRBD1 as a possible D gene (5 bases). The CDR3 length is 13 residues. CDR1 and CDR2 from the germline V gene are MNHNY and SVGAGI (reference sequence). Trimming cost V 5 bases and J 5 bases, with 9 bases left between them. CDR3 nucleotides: TGTGCCAGCAGTAAAGGGGTGACCGGGGAGCTGTTTTTT. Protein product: CASSKGVTGELFF.

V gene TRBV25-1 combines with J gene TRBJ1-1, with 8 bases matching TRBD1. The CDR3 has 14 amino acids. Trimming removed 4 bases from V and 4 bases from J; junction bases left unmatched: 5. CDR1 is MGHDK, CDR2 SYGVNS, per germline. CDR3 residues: CASSGYTGGTEAFF. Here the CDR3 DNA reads TGTGCCAGCAGTGGCTACACAGGGGGCACTGAAGCTTTCTTT.

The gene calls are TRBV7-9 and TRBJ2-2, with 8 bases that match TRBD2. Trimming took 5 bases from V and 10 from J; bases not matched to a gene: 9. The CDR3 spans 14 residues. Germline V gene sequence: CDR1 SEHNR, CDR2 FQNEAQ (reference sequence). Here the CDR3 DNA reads TGTGCCAGCAGCCTCAGACTAGCGTCAACGGAGCTGTTTTTT. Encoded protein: CASSLRLASTELFF.

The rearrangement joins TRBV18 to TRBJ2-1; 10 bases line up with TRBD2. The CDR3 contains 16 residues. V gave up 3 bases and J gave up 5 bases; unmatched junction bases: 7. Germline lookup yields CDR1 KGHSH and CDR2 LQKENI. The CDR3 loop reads CASSPKNLAGDNEQFF. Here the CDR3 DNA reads TGTGCCAGCTCACCCAAAAACCTAGCGGGAGACAATGAGCAGTTCTTC.